This TCR beta chain is from a study of shared clonotypes between healthy human individuals. Germline V gene data show CDR1 as SNHLY and CDR2 as FYNNEI. V dropped 2 bases and J dropped 3 bases, with 11 bases sitting between them. The CDR3 covers 15 residues. Findings and caveats of the study: Clonotype sharing across several donors was observed for about 5.5% of naive CD4 clonotypes.

The table came from immunoSEQ multiplex PCR; TCRdb's copy has only in-frame clones and leaves some out. This table holds about 2.3 million clones, around 90% found once. In the CD4+ fraction, cells were divided into CD45RA+ naive and CD45RA-negative memory subsets. About this clone itself: What it binds is not known.

The TCR originated in a man between 18 and 35 years old in good health. Some clones in this sample may be carry-over from other donors' samples. This chain connects TRBV2 to TRBJ2-1, with unresolved D. Sequenced: naive CD4+ T cells from PBMCs. As for subset: CD45RA+ positively selected. CDR3 DNA: TGTGCCAGCAGTGAATGGCAGGTCCGCTACAATGAGCAGTTCTTC. Translated, it gives CASSEWQVRYNEQFF.